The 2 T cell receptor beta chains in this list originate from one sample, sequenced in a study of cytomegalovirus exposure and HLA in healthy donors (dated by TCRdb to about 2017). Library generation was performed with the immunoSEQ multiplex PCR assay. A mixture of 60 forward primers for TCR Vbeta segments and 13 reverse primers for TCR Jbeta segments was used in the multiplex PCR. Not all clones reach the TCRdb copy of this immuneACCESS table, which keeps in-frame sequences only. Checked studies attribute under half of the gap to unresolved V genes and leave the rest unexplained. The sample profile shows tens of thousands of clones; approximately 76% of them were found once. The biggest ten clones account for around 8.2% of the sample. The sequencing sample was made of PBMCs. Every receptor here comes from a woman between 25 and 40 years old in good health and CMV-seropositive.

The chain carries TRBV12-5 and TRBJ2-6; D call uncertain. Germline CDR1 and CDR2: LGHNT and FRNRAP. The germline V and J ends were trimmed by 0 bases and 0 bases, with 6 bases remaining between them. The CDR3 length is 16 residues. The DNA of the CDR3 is TGTGCTAGTGGTTTGGTAGGCGGCTCTGGGGCCAACGTCCTGACTTTC. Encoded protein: CASGLVGGSGANVLTF. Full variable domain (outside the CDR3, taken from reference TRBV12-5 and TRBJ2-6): DARVTQTPRHKVTEMGQEVTMRCQPILGHNTVFWYRQTMMQGLELLAYFRNRAPLDDSGMPKDRFSAEMPDATLATLKIQPSEPRDSAVYFCASGLVGGSGANVLTFGAGSRLTVL.

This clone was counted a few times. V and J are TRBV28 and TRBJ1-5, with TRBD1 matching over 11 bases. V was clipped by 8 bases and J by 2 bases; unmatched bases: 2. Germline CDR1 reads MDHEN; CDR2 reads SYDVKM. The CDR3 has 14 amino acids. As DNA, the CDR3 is TGTGCCAGCTGGACAGGGGGCCGCAATCAGCCCCAGCATTTT. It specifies CASWTGGRNQPQHF. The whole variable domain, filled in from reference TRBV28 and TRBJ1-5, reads DVKVTQSSRYLVKRTGEKVFLECVQDMDHENMFWYRQDPGLGLRLIYFSYDVKMKEKGDIPEGYSVSREKKERFSLILESASTNQTSMYLCASWTGGRNQPQHFGDGTRLSIL.